This entry concerns a single T cell receptor beta chain. This entry comes from a study of blood T cell repertoires in COVID-19. Turning to the study itself: Samples came from the United States, Italy and Spain, spanning acute and convalescent COVID-19. The analysed material was cDNA or gDNA that came from T cells, B-cell-depleted T cells, or PBMCs.

Germline assignment: CDR1 SGHRS and CDR2 YFSETQ. Trimming removed 0 bases from V and 2 bases from J, with 13 bases in between. This CDR3 contains 16 residues. In the study's own analysis: Using reference gene primer amplification, nucleated cell counts were estimated. The repertoire was sequenced with immunoSEQ multiplex PCR; TCRdb's copy has only in-frame clones and lacks some. V, J and clone size were drawn from that table, and D and trimming were deduced from the DNA. The profile shows over 35,000 clones, about 88% of them singletons. The chain is built from TRBV5-1 and TRBJ2-3, with D possibly TRBD1 on 6 matching bases. Sequencing was performed on peripheral blood. This TCR was recovered from a human donor in a cohort sampled during active COVID-19. The CDR3 DNA reads TGCGCCAGCAGCTTGGCCCGGGACACATACACAGATACGCAGTATTTT. Amino acids: CASSLARDTYTDTQYF.